The 10 T cell receptor beta chains below come from one sample, sequenced in a study of T-cell memory formation after mild COVID-19. TCRdb re-derived calls from the 5' RACE reads in MiXCR, one entry per CDR3 protein. Among under 300,000 distinct CDR3 sequences, over 15% were seen once, and the ten largest hold approximately 3.4%. Sequenced: PBMCs or a T cell subset sorted from them (not recorded which). These receptors were collected from a young man who had mild COVID-19 (a few samples of this study predate the infection). Cell type and time point are not known.

The chain recombines TRBV20-1 with TRBJ1-2; D is uncertain. V shed 3 bases and J shed 3 bases, with 8 bases lying between them. Per germline, CDR1 DFQATT and CDR2 SNEGSKA (reference sequence). This CDR3 is 12 amino acids long. The chain's CDR3 is CSASGRDYGYTF. CDR3 coding DNA: TGCAGTGCTAGCGGGAGGGACTATGGCTACACCTTC.

In its sample, this clonotype was seen many times. The V gene is TRBV12-3 or TRBV12-4, the J gene TRBJ2-1; weak D call: TRBD2 (6 bases). The CDR3 runs 16 residues. Trimming stripped 5 bases from V and 3 bases from J, with 17 bases between. CDR3 DNA: TGTGCCAGCAGTGGGGGGACGGGAAATCTCTACAATGAGCAGTTCTTC. This codes for CASSGGTGNLYNEQFF.

This clonotype has just a few counts. The chain links TRBV4-2 to TRBJ1-1, with 8 bases fitting TRBD1. J lost 5 bases, V lost 5 bases, and 10 bases had no gene match. In germline, CDR1 is LGHNA, CDR2 YNFKEQ. CDR3 length equals 15 residues. The CDR3 sequence is CASSEVQGAGTEAFF. CDR3 bases: TGTGCCAGCAGCGAGGTCCAGGGGGCTGGAACTGAAGCTTTCTTT.

The chain links TRBV20-1 to TRBJ2-7; 9 bases fit TRBD2. The V and J ends lost 6 bases and 3 bases, in that order; junction bases with no gene match: 6. The CDR3 sequence is 13 residues long. Germline lookup yields CDR1 DFQATT and CDR2 SNEGSKA (reference sequence). The CDR3 region has the DNA TGCAGTGCCAGGGGACTAGCTAACTACGAGCAGTACTTC. This sequence encodes CSARGLANYEQYF.

The table lists this clonotype with many counts. The chain recombines TRBV20-1 with TRBJ2-3; 8 bases fit TRBD1. CDR3 length: 14 residues. V trimming: 3 bases; J trimming: 6 bases; junction bases outside the gene matches: 8. Germline-derived CDR1 and CDR2 are DFQATT and SNEGSKA (reference sequence). CDR3 nucleotide sequence: TGCAGTGCTAGGGCAGGGGGCGCGTGGGATACGCAGTATTTT. Its translation: CSARAGGAWDTQYF.

This clonotype was picked up a small number of times. The CDR3 nucleotides read TGTGCCAGCAGCTTAGAGGGGGCGAGGGGGACCCAGTACTTC. It is translated as CASSLEGARGTQYF. The rearrangement uses TRBV7-8 and TRBJ2-5; TRBD1 matches at 7 bases. Germline CDR1 and CDR2: SGHVS and FQNEAQ. The J segment lost 7 bases and the V segment lost 1 base, leaving 6 bases of the junction unmatched. This CDR3 has 14 residues.

This chain joins TRBV11-2 and TRBJ2-1; 10 bases match TRBD2. Germline loops: CDR1 SGHAT, CDR2 FQNNGV. Trimming took 4 bases from V and 6 from J; bases not matched to a gene: 9. The CDR3 has 16 residues. The CDR3 DNA is TGTGCCAGCAGCTCATTGGGGACTAGCGATCGCAATGAGCAGTTCTTC. This sequence encodes CASSSLGTSDRNEQFF. The whole variable domain, remainder taken from reference TRBV11-2 and TRBJ2-1, is EAGVAQSPRYKIIEKRQSVAFWCNPISGHATLYWYQQILGQGPKLLIQFQNNGVVDDSQLPKDRFSAERLKGVDSTLKIQPAKLEDSAVYLCASSSLGTSDRNEQFFGPGTRLTVL.

The table lists this clonotype with a few counts. The rearrangement links TRBV11-3 to TRBJ2-6, with 8 positions matching TRBD2. This CDR3 region has 15 residues. The germline V gene has CDR1 SGHNT and CDR2 YENEEA. V dropped 4 bases and J dropped 4; count of bases not matched to a gene: 3. CDR3 amino acids: CASSSGGTGANVLTF. In DNA, the CDR3 is TGTGCCAGCAGCTCGGGGGGGACCGGGGCCAACGTCCTGACTTTC.

This clonotype turned up a few times. In DNA, the CDR3 is TGTGCCAGCAGTTCCGTCGGCTACGAGCAGTACGTC. Amino acids: CASSSVGYEQYV. V usage is TRBV6-6 and J usage is TRBJ2-7, with D unclear. The V end was cut by 4 bases, the J end by 3 bases, with 7 bases between. Germline V gene sequence: CDR1 MNHNY, CDR2 SVGAGI (reference sequence). The CDR3 has 12 amino acids.

The CDR3: CSAKTGISYEQYF. Written as DNA, the CDR3 is TGCAGTGCTAAGACAGGGATCTCCTACGAGCAGTACTTC. This chain joins TRBV20-1 and TRBJ2-7; 7 nucleotides line up with TRBD1. V shed 4 bases, J shed 0 bases, and the junction held 3 bases outside the gene matches. CDR1 and CDR2 from the germline V gene are DFQATT and SNEGSKA (reference sequence). The CDR3 covers 13 residues.